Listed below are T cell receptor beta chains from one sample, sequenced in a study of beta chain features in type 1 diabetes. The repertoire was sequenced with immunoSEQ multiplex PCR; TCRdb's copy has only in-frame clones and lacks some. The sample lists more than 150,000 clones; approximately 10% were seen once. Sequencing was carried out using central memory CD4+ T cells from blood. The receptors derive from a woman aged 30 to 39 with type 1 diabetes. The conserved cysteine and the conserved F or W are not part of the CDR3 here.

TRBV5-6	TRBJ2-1	ASSLSVYNEQF
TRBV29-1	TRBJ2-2	AGYTGELF
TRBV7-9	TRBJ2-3	ASSFFFGGRIYTDTQY
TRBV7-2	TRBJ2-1	ASSPGTSADEQF
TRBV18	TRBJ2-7	ASSPLDRGVNYEQY
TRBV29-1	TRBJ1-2	SVGGQLYT
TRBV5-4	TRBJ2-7	ASSPGLGSYEQY
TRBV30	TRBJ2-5	AGWFGGRETQY
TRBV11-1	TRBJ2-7	ASSPNRGGSDEQY
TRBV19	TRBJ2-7	ASSVAGGVYEQY
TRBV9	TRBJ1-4	ASSVSSVGEKLF
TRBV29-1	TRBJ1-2	SGDSANYGYT
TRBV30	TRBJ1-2	AWSRQGGSLGYT
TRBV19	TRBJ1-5	ASKNQNSNQPQH
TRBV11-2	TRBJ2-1	ASSLEVGEQF
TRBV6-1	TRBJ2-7	ASRLGLAGVPY
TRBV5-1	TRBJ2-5	ASTDSQETQY
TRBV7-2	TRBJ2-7	ASSPTGFYEQY
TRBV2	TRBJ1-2	ASSGQGNYGYT
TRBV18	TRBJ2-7	ASSRSGQGYEQY
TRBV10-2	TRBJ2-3	ASRGAREGTDTQY
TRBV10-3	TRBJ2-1	AIRPRVGTSENSYNEQF
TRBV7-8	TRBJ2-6	ASSLELAGVGANVLT
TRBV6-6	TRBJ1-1	ASSYEGRTEAF
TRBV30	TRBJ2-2	AWSVQATGELF
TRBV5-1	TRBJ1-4	ASSVSTGISNEKLF
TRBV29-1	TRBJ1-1	SVVRREWAEAF
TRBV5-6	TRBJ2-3	ASSLDRGYTDTQY
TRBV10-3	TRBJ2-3	AISESKTSSTDTQY
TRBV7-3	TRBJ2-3	ASSLTQDSTDTQY
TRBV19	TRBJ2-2	ASSKLAGDPGELF
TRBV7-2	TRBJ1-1	ASSPGTANTEAF
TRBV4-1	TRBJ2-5	ASSTDRADKTQY
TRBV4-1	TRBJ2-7	ASSQDAPGGYYEQY
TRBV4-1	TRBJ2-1	ASSQGGHGTNHNEQF
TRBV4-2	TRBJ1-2	ASSQDPDRVYGYT
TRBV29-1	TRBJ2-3	SVESAETDTQY
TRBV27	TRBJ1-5	ASSLSQGFQPQH
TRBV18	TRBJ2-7	ASSPTGVGYEQY
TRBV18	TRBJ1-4	ASSPSGEKLF
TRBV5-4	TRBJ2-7	ASSSGVSYEQY
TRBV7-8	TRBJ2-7	ASSLGTSGVHEQY
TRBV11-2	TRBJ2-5	ASSNSDRGPQETQY
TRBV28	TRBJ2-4	ASSSEATGKNIQY
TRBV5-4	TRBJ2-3	ASSLRTSGDTDTQY
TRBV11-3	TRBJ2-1	ASSGQEQF
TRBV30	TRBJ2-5	AWSVRTRAETQY
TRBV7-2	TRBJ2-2	ASSSPGTTATGELF
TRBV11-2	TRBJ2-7	ASSLSGSATYEQY
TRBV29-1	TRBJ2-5	SVLQGLGETQY
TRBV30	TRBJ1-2	AWNPPGQGVFSNYGYT
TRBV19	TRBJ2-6	ASSKGQEANVLT
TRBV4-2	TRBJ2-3	ASSPFGGSITDTQY
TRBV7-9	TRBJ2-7	ASSRGETSGSLYEQY
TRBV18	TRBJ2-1	ASSPPASGTSYNEQF
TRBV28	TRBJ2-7	ASSSSGNRDRPYEQY